This TCR beta chain was recorded in a study of cytomegalovirus exposure and HLA in healthy donors. The study ran its PCR with 60 Vbeta and 13 Jbeta primers. Profiling relied on immunoSEQ multiplex PCR, and the TCRdb table lists in-frame clones only, not all of them. Seen in this sample are about 78,000 clones; the ten most common clones hold 6.5% to 8.5%. Germline CDR1 and CDR2: SGHTA and FQGTGA. The junction had 11 bases not matched to a gene; V was cut back by 5 bases and J by 13 bases. This CDR3 is built from 13 residues. The chain links TRBV7-3 to TRBJ2-1, with 7 bases lining up with TRBD2. What was sequenced was PBMCs. The receptor was derived from a female donor in good health and CMV-seropositive. DNA of the CDR3: TGTGCCAGCAGCGCAGCCCGAACTAGCGCCCAGTTCTTC. Translation: CASSAARTSAQFF.